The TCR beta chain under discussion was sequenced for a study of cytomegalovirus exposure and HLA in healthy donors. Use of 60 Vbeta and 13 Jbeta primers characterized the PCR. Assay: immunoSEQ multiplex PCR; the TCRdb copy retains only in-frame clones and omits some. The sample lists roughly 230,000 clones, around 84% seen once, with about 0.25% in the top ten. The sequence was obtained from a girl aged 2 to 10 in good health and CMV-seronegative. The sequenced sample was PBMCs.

This CDR3 reads CASSPLLSTDTQYF. Written as DNA, the CDR3 is TGTGCCAGCAGCCCCCTACTTTCGACAGATACGCAGTATTTT. The V and J genes are TRBV6-6 and TRBJ2-3; no firm D call. This CDR3 is built from 14 residues. V gave up 6 bases and J gave up 3 bases, with 13 bases separating them. In germline, CDR1 is MNHNY, CDR2 SVGAGI (reference sequence).